This T cell receptor beta chain was captured in a study of blood T cell repertoires in COVID-19. Turning to the study itself: Whether acute or convalescent, the COVID-19 samples came from the United States, Italy and Spain.

This clone was observed a single time. Per the germline V gene, CDR1 is SGHAT and CDR2 is FQNNGV. Trimming shortened V by 5 bases and J by 5 bases, and 27 bases separated the two germline ends. CDR3 length equals 18 residues. In the authors' methods: Reference gene primer amplification gave estimated nucleated cell counts. The assay was immunoSEQ multiplex PCR, and TCRdb's table has in-frame clones only and misses some. The V and J calls and the clone size are those of that table, but D and trimming were determined from the DNA. Among about 300,000 clones listed, approximately 90% were seen once. The TCR comes from a man under 40 who had recovered from COVID-19. The sample consisted of PBMCs or T cells enriched from blood (not recorded which). The chain links TRBV11-2 to TRBJ1-2, with a possible D match to TRBD1 (5 bases). CDR3 sequence (DNA): TGTGCCAGCAGCCCCAAGGCAGCGGGACGGGGGAGCGGTTATGGCTACACCTTC. Translating it yields CASSPKAAGRGSGYGYTF.